These 11 T cell receptor beta chains were sequenced from one sample in a study of T cells in Graves' hyperthyroidism and ophthalmopathy. RNA transcripts gave rise to amplified TCR beta CDR3 regions. Researchers ran a first-round RT-PCR on the TCR CDR3 using the HTBI primer set. TCRdb reprocessed the multiplex PCR reads via MiXCR and lists one record per CDR3 protein. This table has 700,000 to 850,000 distinct CDR3 sequences, roughly a third appearing once. Sequences were obtained from blood. These receptors came from a woman in her thirties or forties with Graves' hyperthyroidism.

The V gene is TRBV9, the J gene TRBJ2-5; 8 bases are shared with TRBD2. Per the germline V gene, CDR1 is SGDLS and CDR2 is YYNGEE. This CDR3 has 16 amino acids. The V segment lost 4 bases and the J segment 4 bases; nucleotides outside the gene matches: 12. The chain's CDR3 is CASSPGGAGEGETQYF. For the CDR3, the DNA is TGTGCCAGCAGCCCCGGGGGGGCGGGAGAGGGAGAGACCCAGTACTTC.

This rearrangement joins TRBV7-9 to TRBJ1-1; no reliable D call. Per the germline V gene, CDR1 is SEHNR and CDR2 is FQNEAQ (reference sequence). The V and J ends lost 4 bases and 5 bases respectively, with 17 bases between them. The CDR3 loop spans 15 amino acids. The CDR3 DNA is TGTGCCAGCAGCTCGGCCCGCACCAGGCCAACTGAAGCTTTCTTT. Translated: CASSSARTRPTEAFF.

This clonotype was detected many times. The chain links TRBV4-3 to TRBJ1-6; unclear D gene. Trimming stripped 0 bases from V and 5 bases from J, with 11 bases between. The CDR3 is made up of 16 amino acids. CDR1 and CDR2 (germline): LGHNA, YSLEER. The CDR3 region is CASSQDRSSNNSPLHF. CDR3 bases: TGCGCCAGCAGCCAAGATCGGAGCAGCAATAATTCACCCCTCCACTTT.

This clonotype was detected ten times or more. V is TRBV7-9 and J is TRBJ2-7, with 9 bases lining up with TRBD1. This CDR3 spans 14 amino acids. The germline CDR1 and CDR2 sequences are SEHNR and FQNEAQ (reference sequence). Losses at the gene ends were 5 bases for V and 3 bases for J; bases not matched to a gene: 5. CDR3 coding DNA: TGTGCCAGCAGCACAAGGACAGGGGACTACGAGCAGTACTTC. Residues: CASSTRTGDYEQYF.

This clonotype was picked up many times. This chain connects TRBV19 to TRBJ1-2; 7 bases map to TRBD1. The CDR3 has 15 residues. The ends lost 3 bases at V and 2 bases at J; junction bases unmatched: 6. The germline V gene encodes CDR1 LNHDA and CDR2 SQIVND (reference sequence). DNA of the CDR3: TGTGCCAGTAGTATGAATGACAGGGTCAACTATGGCTACACCTTC. Its protein product is CASSMNDRVNYGYTF.

The chain combines TRBV20-1 with TRBJ2-5; TRBD2 might be the D (6 bases). The J call may not be correct, given that the DNA end is closer to TRBJ2-4. The germline V gene has CDR1 DFQATT and CDR2 SNEGSKA (reference sequence). This CDR3 spans 12 amino acids. CDR3 residues: CSAFGSKNIQYF. In nucleotides, the CDR3 is TGCAGTGCTTTCGGGAGTAAAAACATTCAGTACTTC.

Ten or more counts support this clonotype. The chain employs TRBV10-3 and TRBJ1-2, with D possibly matching TRBD1 (5 bases). V lost 0 bases and J lost 0, with 23 bases in between. The CDR3 is 20 amino acids. CDR1 and CDR2 (germline): ENHRY, SYGVKD. The DNA for the CDR3 is TGTGCCATCAGTGAGTCCGTTTGGGGCAGGCCTCAAAGGGCTAACTATGGCTACACCTTC. Translating it yields CAISESVWGRPQRANYGYTF.

This chain uses TRBV6-1 with TRBJ2-2; 9 bases map to TRBD1. Germline V lookup: CDR1 MNHNS, CDR2 SASEGT. This CDR3 has 14 residues. Unmatched junction bases numbered 4, after V lost 5 bases and J lost 6 bases. CDR3 sequence: CASSRQGDPGELFF. As DNA, the CDR3 is TGTGCCAGCAGTAGACAGGGGGACCCCGGGGAGCTGTTTTTT.

This clonotype was seen once. The gene calls are TRBV19 and TRBJ2-7; D ambiguous. The germline CDR1 and CDR2 sequences are LNHDA and SQIVND (reference sequence). The CDR3 runs 13 residues. The V gene lost 5 bases and the J gene lost 4 bases, with 12 bases spanning the gap. DNA for the CDR3: TGTGCCAGTAGTCCAGCTATGGGTTACGAGCAGTACTTC. Translation: CASSPAMGYEQYF. The variable domain in full, with the rest retrieved from reference TRBV19 and TRBJ2-7, is DGGITQSPKYLFRKEGQNVTLSCEQNLNHDAMYWYRQDPGQGLRLIYYSQIVNDFQKGDIAEGYSVSREKKESFPLTVTSAQKNPTAFYLCASSPAMGYEQYFGPGTRLTVT.

This clonotype was observed a few times. The chain links TRBV7-8 to TRBJ1-4; possibly TRBD1 for D (5 bases). Germline assignment: CDR1 SGHVS and CDR2 FQNEAQ. This CDR3 has 14 residues. V dropped 4 bases and J dropped 8 bases, with 14 bases sitting between them. CDR3 in amino acids: CASSSGQVTEKLFF. In DNA, the CDR3 is TGTGCCAGCAGCTCAGGACAAGTTACCGAAAAACTGTTTTTT.

This clonotype was seen only a few times. The chain carries TRBV6-4 and TRBJ1-1, with a weak D call TRBD1 (5 bases). V lost 4 bases to trimming and J lost 8 bases, with 14 bases between them. CDR1 is MRHNA, CDR2 SNTAGT, per germline. The CDR3 has 13 amino acids. The DNA of the CDR3 is TGTGCCAGCAGTGCCTATCAGGGAACAGAAGCTTTCTTT. Translation gives CASSAYQGTEAFF.